This record looks at one TCR beta chain sequence and its context. This record comes from a study of OX40 agonist ivuxolimab in advanced cancers. V dropped 0 bases and J dropped 2 bases, with 6 bases sitting between them. CDR1 is SGHDT, CDR2 YYEEEE, per germline. CDR3 size: 15 residues. Assay: immunoSEQ multiplex PCR; the TCRdb copy retains only in-frame clones and omits some. The repertoire has about 79,000 clones, about 85% of them found once; the top ten carry about 4%. The rearrangement uses TRBV5-6 and TRBJ2-6; unclear D gene. This clonotype originated in an adult with an advanced solid tumor such as melanoma, head and neck, liver or kidney cancer. The sequencing here drew on CD4+ or CD8+ T cells sorted from blood, taken in a trial of the OX40 agonist ivuxolimab. The CDR3 protein is CASSLAHTGANVLTF. DNA for the CDR3: TGTGCCAGCAGCTTGGCTCACACTGGGGCCAACGTCCTGACTTTC.